This TCR beta chain is from a study of T cells in Graves' hyperthyroidism and ophthalmopathy. Amplified regions were TCR beta CDR3 sequences from RNA transcripts. When the TCR CDR3 underwent first-round RT-PCR, the HTBI primer set was used. In TCRdb, the multiplex PCR reads were re-called with MiXCR into one record per CDR3 protein. The sample gives some 460,000 distinct CDR3 sequences, around 14% of which show up once; around 7.3% is in the top ten. The V segment lost 2 bases and the J segment 5 bases; nucleotides outside the gene matches: 13. This CDR3 region has 19 residues. Germline CDR1 is SGHVS and CDR2 is FQNEAQ.

The TCR originated in a woman between 18 and 29 years old with Graves' hyperthyroidism. Sequenced material: blood. The genes are TRBV7-8 and TRBJ2-5, with TRBD2 identical over 14 bases. This CDR3 reads CASSLTPGLAGVQGETQYF. In nucleotides, the CDR3 is TGTGCCAGCAGCTTAACTCCGGGACTAGCGGGGGTTCAGGGTGAGACCCAGTACTTC.